One sample yielded the 6 T cell receptor beta chains listed below, sequenced in a study of blood T cells in healthy people across ages. With a J-beta primer mix and a sample-barcoded 5' primer, a second PCR ran about 7 to 12 cycles. Via MiXCR, TCRdb re-called the 5' RACE reads, giving one row per CDR3 protein. The sample holds approximately 900,000 distinct CDR3 sequences; 25% to 30% are singletons and the top ten take roughly 10%. This same sample was also part of a study on T cells of mothers and their children.

Sequenced material: blood. These receptors were obtained from a woman aged 35 to 49 in good health.

Notes on this clonotype: This may arise from a read error, as a much more abundant clone is one base away. The genes are TRBV4-3 and TRBJ2-5; perhaps TRBD1 as D (6 bases). CDR1 LGHNA and CDR2 YSLEER come from the germline V gene. The CDR3 spans 13 residues. The CDR3 DNA reads as TGCGCCAGCACCCGGACAGTACAAGGGACCCAGTACTTC. Protein product: CASTRTVQGTQYF.

The rearrangement joins TRBV5-1 to TRBJ1-3; tentative D call: TRBD1 (5 bases). Trimming removed 0 bases at V and 0 bases at J, with 7 bases between. CDR3 length: 15 residues. Germline V CDR1 and CDR2: SGHRS, YFSETQ. The CDR3 loop is CASSLGQHSGNTIYF. DNA for the CDR3: TGCGCCAGCAGCTTGGGACAGCACTCTGGAAACACCATATATTTT. Full variable domain (remainder filled in from reference TRBV5-1 and TRBJ1-3): KAGVTQTPRYLIKTRGQQVTLSCSPISGHRSVSWYQQTPGQGLQFLFEYFSETQRNKGNFPGRFSGRQFSNSRSEMNVSTLELGDSALYLCASSLGQHSGNTIYFGEGSWLTVV.

This clonotype came up once. The chain has TRBV7-2 and TRBJ2-3; maybe TRBD2 (6 bases). Germline CDR1 reads SGHTA; CDR2 reads FQGNSA. The V end was cut by 5 bases, the J end by 0 bases, with 15 bases between. CDR3 length: 16 residues. This chain's CDR3 is CASSPRRGLSTDTQYF. The CDR3 nucleotides are TGTGCCAGCAGCCCCAGGAGGGGTCTAAGCACAGATACGCAGTATTTT. The whole variable domain, remainder taken from reference TRBV7-2 and TRBJ2-3, is GAGVSQSPSNKVTEKGKDVELRCDPISGHTALYWYRQSLGQGLEFLIYFQGNSAPDKSGLPSDRFSAERTGGSVSTLTIQRTQQEDSAVYLCASSPRRGLSTDTQYFGPGTRLTVL.

This clonotype has only one observation. This clone may be a read error of a much larger clone one base away. The rearrangement joins TRBV7-3 to TRBJ2-1, with TRBD2 matching 10 bases. This CDR3 comprises 16 residues. The V segment lost 2 bases and the J segment 6 bases; nucleotides outside the gene matches: 7. Germline V gives CDR1 SGHTA, CDR2 FQGTGA. CDR3 region: CASSLGSGGACNEQFF. The CDR3 DNA follows: TGTGCCAGCAGCTTAGGGAGCGGGGGGGCTTGCAATGAGCAGTTCTTC.

The genes are TRBV20-1 and TRBJ1-5; tentative D call: TRBD1 (5 bases). Between the trimmed V and J ends, which lost 0 bases and 3 bases, there was a span of 15 bases. There are 16 residues in the CDR3. The germline V gene has CDR1 DFQATT and CDR2 SNEGSKA (reference sequence). CDR3 DNA sequence: TGCAGTGCTAGAGATTTCCCCACCAGGGTCAATCAGCCCCAGCATTTT. Translated: CSARDFPTRVNQPQHF.

This clonotype was seen more than once but under ten times. The J gene is TRBJ2-1, the V gene TRBV6-1; the match to TRBD1 covers 9 bases. V shed 8 bases and J 2 bases; nucleotides not matched to a gene: 7. The CDR3 totals 15 residues. The germline CDR1 and CDR2 sequences are MNHNS and SASEGT. For the CDR3, the DNA is TGTGCCAGCGGAGAGGACAGGGGTACCTACAATGAGCAGTTCTTC. Amino acids: CASGEDRGTYNEQFF.